These T cell receptor beta chains were read from a single sample in a study of T cells after yellow fever vaccination. TCRdb itself ran the 5' RACE reads through MiXCR, one entry per CDR3 protein. The repertoire consists of hundreds of thousands of distinct CDR3 sequences, with 6.2% occurring once and the leading ten covering around 16%. The sample was PBMCs, taken 5 days after the yellow fever booster vaccination. These receptors were taken from a young man who received the YFV17D yellow fever vaccine. CDR3s include the opening cysteine and the closing phenylalanine or tryptophan. D genes are given only for firm matches. The size entry is marked missing in some rows and otherwise reads once, few, many or a size class.

D: .
V: TRBV29-1
size: few
J: TRBJ2-1
CDR3: CSVEITYNEQFF

D: .
V: TRBV10-3
size: .
J: TRBJ2-3
CDR3: CAISEGQGQGYAYF

D: .
V: TRBV12-3/TRBV12-4
size: few
J: TRBJ1-4
CDR3: CASAVLFGGEEKLFF

D: .
V: TRBV5-1
size: many
J: TRBJ2-1
CDR3: CASSLDPHGAGFF

D: .
V: TRBV30
size: .
J: TRBJ2-7
CDR3: CAWNRGGGLAGDEQYF

D: .
V: TRBV30
size: .
J: TRBJ2-3
CDR3: CAWSGDFTDTQYF

D: .
V: TRBV7-2
size: .
J: TRBJ1-2
CDR3: CASSQTGTSGYTF

D: TRBD1
V: TRBV6-5
size: many
J: TRBJ2-7
CDR3: CASSYGTGAYEQYF

D: .
V: TRBV12-3/TRBV12-4
size: many
J: TRBJ2-2
CDR3: CASYHRNTGELFF

D: TRBD2
V: TRBV4-2
size: few
J: TRBJ2-7
CDR3: CASSHGTSATYSYEQYF

D: TRBD2
V: TRBV29-1
size: few
J: TRBJ2-5
CDR3: CSVTGTSGKETQYF

D: TRBD1
V: TRBV9
size: few
J: TRBJ1-3
CDR3: CASSETGRGSGNTIYF

D: .
V: TRBV20-1
size: few
J: TRBJ2-1
CDR3: CSARDLLTGTGTYNEQFF

D: .
V: TRBV20-1
size: many
J: TRBJ1-5
CDR3: CSARDRQPGQPQHF

D: .
V: TRBV18
size: few
J: TRBJ1-5
CDR3: CASSPRAGYSNQPQHF

D: TRBD1
V: TRBV3-1
size: few
J: TRBJ2-2
CDR3: CASSQGTGIRGELFF

D: .
V: TRBV15
size: .
J: TRBJ1-1
CDR3: CATSRGGGGNTEAFF

D: .
V: TRBV5-1
size: .
J: TRBJ1-1
CDR3: CASSLNLGTEAFF

D: .
V: TRBV5-1
size: many
J: TRBJ2-7
CDR3: CASSPFGPVTYEQYF

D: .
V: TRBV18
size: few
J: TRBJ1-4
CDR3: CASSPLREEKLFF

D: TRBD2
V: TRBV7-9
size: .
J: TRBJ2-1
CDR3: CASSRRGSGSEGDEQFF

D: .
V: TRBV7-2
size: many
J: TRBJ2-7
CDR3: CASSLRGRGGYYEQYF

D: .
V: TRBV7-2
size: many
J: TRBJ2-5
CDR3: CASSLKGLETQYF

D: .
V: TRBV5-5
size: many
J: TRBJ2-7
CDR3: CASSPTRGSVEQYF

D: .
V: TRBV5-1
size: .
J: TRBJ1-3
CDR3: CASSLDRRSFGNTIYF

D: TRBD1
V: TRBV7-2
size: .
J: TRBJ2-5
CDR3: CASSTRDRGGWTQYF

D: .
V: TRBV18
size: few
J: TRBJ1-1
CDR3: CASSPVQFNTEAFF

D: .
V: TRBV3-1
size: many
J: TRBJ2-3
CDR3: CASSHGQGGTDTQYF

D: .
V: TRBV15
size: many
J: TRBJ2-1
CDR3: CATSRDLSLGYNEQFF

D: TRBD2
V: TRBV20-1
size: few
J: TRBJ2-1
CDR3: CSASYSGTKASEQFF

D: .
V: TRBV10-3
size: .
J: TRBJ2-3
CDR3: CAISPNPRLSTDTQYF

D: .
V: TRBV4-2
size: few
J: TRBJ1-1
CDR3: CASSQGADSEAFF

D: .
V: TRBV6-1
size: few
J: TRBJ2-1
CDR3: CAAGQFSYNEQFF

D: TRBD1
V: TRBV5-1
size: many
J: TRBJ2-3
CDR3: CASSYRQGSTDTQYF

D: .
V: TRBV28
size: .
J: TRBJ1-1
CDR3: CASEGTMNTEAFF

D: .
V: TRBV20-1
size: .
J: TRBJ1-1
CDR3: CSARRGGMNTEAFF

D: TRBD2
V: TRBV29-1
size: few
J: TRBJ2-3
CDR3: CSVEDPMGMREGSTDTQYF

D: .
V: TRBV7-2
size: many
J: TRBJ2-5
CDR3: CASSLTATQYF

D: .
V: TRBV19
size: .
J: TRBJ2-1
CDR3: CASSIAGWMQGHEQFF

D: .
V: TRBV18
size: few
J: TRBJ1-2
CDR3: CASSPGGVGYTF

D: .
V: TRBV6-1
size: .
J: TRBJ2-5
CDR3: CASAEGGGETQYF

D: .
V: TRBV20-1
size: .
J: TRBJ2-1
CDR3: CSARSNSGSSYNEQFF

D: .
V: TRBV20-1
size: few
J: TRBJ2-7
CDR3: CSARDPRSGPGSYEQYF

D: TRBD2
V: TRBV7-2
size: few
J: TRBJ2-1
CDR3: CASSLNPGGPQIKQFF

D: .
V: TRBV21-1
size: .
J: TRBJ1-1
CDR3: CASSKNGPGDTEAFF

D: TRBD1
V: TRBV29-1
size: .
J: TRBJ1-5
CDR3: CSVAGQGETPQHF

D: TRBD1
V: TRBV6-2/TRBV6-3
size: .
J: TRBJ1-5
CDR3: CASSYSRTGWPQHF

D: TRBD2
V: TRBV28
size: few
J: TRBJ2-7
CDR3: CASSSRLAGGYEQYF